The 28 T cell receptor beta chains listed next were all sequenced from one sample in a study of TIL therapy for anti-PD-1-resistant metastatic lung cancer. Time point defined: pre-treatment sample, taken before nivolumab and TIL therapy. The libraries were made with immunoSEQ v3. Method: immunoSEQ multiplex PCR; TCRdb's copy keeps in-frame clones and lacks some. The sample includes tens of thousands of clones, about 80% of them seen just once. This specimen was blood, taken at baseline. Receptors were obtained from a woman aged 25 to 80 with non-small cell lung cancer.

The gene calls are TRBV30 and TRBJ2-3; a weak D match, TRBD1 (6 bases). CDR3 length: 17 amino acids. V lost 2 bases, J lost 0 bases, and 18 bases lay in between. From germline, CDR1 is GTSNPN and CDR2 SVGIG (reference sequence). The CDR3 reads CAWSSPLRGKSTDTQYF. The CDR3 DNA sequence: TGTGCCTGGAGTTCGCCCCTCAGGGGCAAAAGCACAGATACGCAGTATTTT. Drawing the rest from reference TRBV30 and TRBJ2-3, the complete variable domain is SQTIHQWPATLVQPVGSPLSLECTVEGTSNPNLYWYRQAAGRGLQLLFYSVGIGQISSEVPQNLSASRPQDRQFILSSKKLLLSDSGFYLCAWSSPLRGKSTDTQYFGPGTRLTVL.

This chain connects TRBV19 to TRBJ1-2; D ambiguous. The ends were cut back, 6 bases at V and 1 base at J, with 12 bases in the middle. This CDR3 spans 14 amino acids. Germline V lookup: CDR1 LNHDA, CDR2 SQIVND (reference sequence). For the CDR3, the DNA is TGTGCCAGTAGCCCGTCGCAGATTAACTATGGCTACACCTTC. Its translation: CASSPSQINYGYTF.

This chain links TRBV28 with TRBJ1-1; D might be TRBD1 (5 bases). Germline-derived CDR1 and CDR2 are MDHEN and SYDVKM. The CDR3 consists of 11 residues. Trimming removed 4 bases at V and 11 bases at J, with 11 bases between. The CDR3: CASSSGLGAFF. CDR3 nucleotide sequence: TGTGCCAGCAGTTCGGGGCTGGGGGCTTTCTTT.

The V call is TRBV30, the J call TRBJ2-7, with TRBD1 matching 9 bases. After removal of 5 bases from V and 3 bases from J, the junction contained 8 bases not matched to a gene. The V gene's germline CDR1 is GTSNPN and CDR2 SVGIG (reference sequence). This CDR3 has 14 residues. For the CDR3, the DNA is TGTGCCTGGTTGCATCCGGGACAGGGCTACGAGCAGTACTTC. Its protein is CAWLHPGQGYEQYF. The full variable domain, rest sourced from reference TRBV30 and TRBJ2-7, is SQTIHQWPATLVQPVGSPLSLECTVEGTSNPNLYWYRQAAGRGLQLLFYSVGIGQISSEVPQNLSASRPQDRQFILSSKKLLLSDSGFYLCAWLHPGQGYEQYFGPGTRLTVT.

This chain connects TRBV5-1 to TRBJ2-7; TRBD2 matches at 7 bases. Germline values: CDR1 SGHRS, CDR2 YFSETQ. The V gene end was trimmed by 2 bases and the J gene end by 4 bases; junction bases not matched to a gene: 9. CDR3 length equals 15 residues. The CDR3 spells CASSLETGGGYEQYF. The DNA of the CDR3 is TGCGCCAGCAGCTTAGAAACGGGAGGAGGGTACGAGCAGTACTTC. Full variable domain (missing parts from reference TRBV5-1 and TRBJ2-7): KAGVTQTPRYLIKTRGQQVTLSCSPISGHRSVSWYQQTPGQGLQFLFEYFSETQRNKGNFPGRFSGRQFSNSRSEMNVSTLELGDSALYLCASSLETGGGYEQYFGPGTRLTVT.

This clone has just one count. The rearrangement uses TRBV5-1 and TRBJ2-7; 11 nucleotides align to TRBD2. V lost 0 bases to trimming and J lost 6 bases; unmatched junction nucleotides: 8. The CDR3 loop spans 16 amino acids. Germline assignment: CDR1 SGHRS and CDR2 YFSETQ. The CDR3 DNA is TGCGCCAGCAGCTTGGGGACTAGCGGGCTTGTAAGCGAGCAGTACTTC. Its protein product is CASSLGTSGLVSEQYF.

The gene calls are TRBV5-1 and TRBJ2-7, with unresolved D. With 0 bases removed from V and 0 bases from J, the gap between germline ends came to 4 bases. In germline, CDR1 is SGHRS, CDR2 YFSETQ. The CDR3 length is 13 residues. The CDR3 DNA reads TGCGCCAGCAGCTTGGTTCTCTCCTACGAGCAGTACTTC. Translated, it gives CASSLVLSYEQYF.

V is TRBV15 and J is TRBJ2-3; no firm D call. In germline, CDR1 is LNHNV, CDR2 YYDKDF (reference sequence). V lost 1 base and J 2 bases, leaving 7 bases between the germline ends. This CDR3 is 14 amino acids long. The CDR3, as DNA: TGTGCCACCAGCAGAGGAAGGAACACAGATACGCAGTATTTT. This codes for CATSRGRNTDTQYF.

The genes are TRBV5-4 and TRBJ1-2; TRBD1 agrees at 7 bases. With V trimmed by 4 bases and J by 6 bases, 12 bases remained unmatched. The CDR3 length is 15 residues. CDR1 is SGHNT and CDR2 is YYREEE in the germline V gene (reference sequence). The CDR3 sequence is CASSPGGQIPHGYTF. CDR3 sequence (DNA): TGTGCCAGCAGCCCGGGGGGACAGATCCCTCATGGCTACACCTTC.

V usage is TRBV10-3 and J usage is TRBJ2-7; 10 bases are a match to TRBD1. Germline loops: CDR1 ENHRY, CDR2 SYGVKD. The J segment lost 0 bases and the V segment lost 6 bases, leaving 5 bases of the junction unmatched. The CDR3 runs to 15 residues. The CDR3 loop is CAIRGDRGSSYEQYF. In DNA, the CDR3 is TGTGCCATCAGGGGGGACAGGGGTAGCTCCTACGAGCAGTACTTC.

The V call is TRBV5-1, the J call TRBJ2-7; TRBD1 might be the D (8 bases). The V end was cut by 2 bases, the J end by 5 bases, with 14 bases between. The CDR3 loop spans 14 amino acids. Looked up from germline, CDR1 is SGHRS and CDR2 is YFSETQ. The CDR3 DNA reads as TGCGCCAGCAGCTTTGCCACAGGGGGGGACGAGCAGTACTTC. It yields the protein CASSFATGGDEQYF.

This clone is medium-sized by share. J is TRBJ2-7 and V is TRBV11-2; D might be TRBD2 (6 bases). Per germline, CDR1 SGHAT and CDR2 FQNNGV. CDR3 size: 13 residues. The V end lost 5 bases, the J end lost 3 bases, and 11 bases lay between the germline ends. CDR3 in amino acids: CASSRLANYEQYF. The CDR3, as DNA: TGTGCCAGCAGCCGCCTAGCGAACTACGAGCAGTACTTC.

This chain links TRBV5-6 with TRBJ2-2; D might be TRBD2 (5 bases). The CDR3 contains 14 residues. The germline V gene has CDR1 SGHDT and CDR2 YYEEEE. Between the trimmed V and J ends, which lost 4 bases and 4 bases, there was a span of 11 bases. The DNA of the CDR3 is TGTGCCAGCAGCCTGAGGGATACCACCGGGGAGCTGTTTTTT. It translates to CASSLRDTTGELFF.

This CDR3 reads CASSVSGRGETQYF. In DNA form, the CDR3 reads TGTGCCAGCAGCGTAAGCGGGAGGGGAGAGACCCAGTACTTC. This chain links TRBV9 with TRBJ2-5, with 10 bases lining up with TRBD2. With 1 base clipped from V and 4 bases from J, the junction kept 1 base outside the gene matches. CDR3 length: 14 residues. Germline V gives CDR1 SGDLS, CDR2 YYNGEE.

This rearrangement joins TRBV19 to TRBJ2-2; D is unclear. Trimming removed 6 bases from V and 4 bases from J, with 3 bases in between. The length of the CDR3 is 11 residues. Germline V gives CDR1 LNHDA, CDR2 SQIVND (reference sequence). The CDR3 nucleotides are TGTGCCAGTAGAGGCACCGGGGAGCTGTTTTTT. Its protein is CASRGTGELFF.

J is TRBJ2-3 and V is TRBV15; 7 nucleotides line up with TRBD2. V shed 3 bases and J 2 bases; nucleotides not matched to a gene: 11. The CDR3 has 17 amino acids. Germline V gives CDR1 LNHNV, CDR2 YYDKDF (reference sequence). The CDR3 DNA reads as TGTGCCACCAGCAGTCCGGGAGGCCAGACCCCCACAGATACGCAGTATTTT. This encodes CATSSPGGQTPTDTQYF.

CDR3 DNA sequence: TGTGCCAGCAGCTCCGACAGCTACGAGCAGTACTTC. It translates to CASSSDSYEQYF. V gene TRBV5-4 combines with J gene TRBJ2-7, with a tentative D call TRBD1 (5 bases). The germline V gene encodes CDR1 SGHNT and CDR2 YYREEE (reference sequence). V shed 3 bases and J shed 3 bases, with 7 bases lying between them. The CDR3 extends over 12 amino acids.

V usage is TRBV15 and J usage is TRBJ2-5; 8 bases match TRBD2. Per the germline V gene, CDR1 is LNHNV and CDR2 is YYDKDF (reference sequence). The V and J ends lost 3 bases and 6 bases, in that order; junction bases with no gene match: 12. The CDR3 covers 16 residues. CDR3 sequence (DNA): TGTGCCACCAGCAGGGGGTCTAGCGGGCCCACCCAGACCCAGTACTTC. Its protein product is CATSRGSSGPTQTQYF.

The chain employs TRBV5-1 and TRBJ2-7, with D unresolved. The CDR3 sequence is 17 residues long. Trimming pared 6 bases from V and 1 base from J, leaving 23 bases between. Germline V CDR1 and CDR2: SGHRS, YFSETQ. CDR3 DNA: TGCGCCAGCAAGTCGCGGTTCTCGGAAGATCTATCCTACGAGCAGTACTTC. As protein: CASKSRFSEDLSYEQYF.

V usage is TRBV18 and J usage is TRBJ2-7; D ambiguous. The CDR3 extends over 11 amino acids. Looked up from germline, CDR1 is KGHSH and CDR2 is LQKENI. V lost 5 bases and J lost 0, with 2 bases in between. The DNA for the CDR3 is TGTGCCAGCTCAGCCTCCTACGAGCAGTACTTC. Translating it yields CASSASYEQYF.

The chain couples TRBV19 to TRBJ2-1; D is possibly TRBD2 (6 bases). The CDR3 is 13 amino acids. The ends were cut back, 4 bases at V and 10 bases at J, with 14 bases in the middle. The germline gives CDR1 LNHDA, CDR2 SQIVND (reference sequence). The CDR3 protein is CASSSAKGGEQFF. CDR3 in DNA: TGTGCCAGTAGTAGTGCCAAAGGAGGGGAGCAGTTCTTC.

This clone was recorded only once. The genes are TRBV6-1 and TRBJ1-5; TRBD1 matches at 8 bases. With V trimmed by 1 base and J by 5 bases, 10 bases remained unmatched. The germline V gene encodes CDR1 MNHNS and CDR2 SASEGT. This CDR3 is 17 amino acids long. The CDR3 DNA reads as TGTGCCAGCAGTGAAGGGAGGCAGGGGGCTGTGTATCAGCCCCAGCATTTT. This encodes CASSEGRQGAVYQPQHF.

This clone was detected only a few times. The chain couples TRBV2 to TRBJ2-1; 7 nucleotides match TRBD2. Germline CDR1 and CDR2: SNHLY and FYNNEI. CDR3 length equals 13 residues. J lost 0 bases, V lost 8 bases, and 1 base had no gene match. The CDR3 DNA follows: TGTGCCAGCGGCGGGAGCTCCTACAATGAGCAGTTCTTC. Protein: CASGGSSYNEQFF.

The chain couples TRBV5-3 to TRBJ2-5, with unresolved D. TRBV5-3 is an ORF for which the function is uncertain. The CDR3 is made up of 13 amino acids. V was cut by 0 bases and J by 5 bases, with 8 bases left in between. This CDR3 reads CARSLEGRETQYF. The DNA for the CDR3 is TGTGCCAGAAGCTTGGAGGGCAGGGAGACCCAGTACTTC.

V usage is TRBV27 and J usage is TRBJ1-1, with TRBD1 as a possible D gene (5 bases). CDR3 length: 13 residues. V was trimmed by 10 bases and J by 4 bases, leaving 16 bases between them. Germline assignment: CDR1 MNHEY and CDR2 SMNVEV (reference sequence). The CDR3, as DNA: TGTGCCACCTCGCGGCTGGGGGGCACTGAAGCTTTCTTT. Amino acids: CATSRLGGTEAFF.

The rearrangement joins TRBV4-2 to TRBJ2-3; 11 bases map to TRBD2. This CDR3 region has 17 residues. Trimming took 1 base from V and 6 from J; bases not matched to a gene: 9. Per the germline V gene, CDR1 is LGHNA and CDR2 is YNFKEQ. This CDR3 is CASSQATGLAEGDTQYF. The CDR3 nucleotides are TGTGCCAGCAGCCAAGCGACGGGACTAGCGGAAGGGGATACGCAGTATTTT.

The chain links TRBV7-9 to TRBJ2-5, with no clear D. The V end lost 5 bases, the J end lost 2 bases, and 3 bases lay between the germline ends. The CDR3 runs 11 residues. Germline-derived CDR1 and CDR2 are SEHNR and FQNEAQ (reference sequence). CDR3 protein: CASSVQETQYF. CDR3 sequence (DNA): TGTGCCAGCAGCGTTCAAGAGACCCAGTACTTC.

This chain uses TRBV19 with TRBJ2-5, with 8 bases fitting TRBD2. CDR1 and CDR2 from the germline V gene are LNHDA and SQIVND (reference sequence). CDR3 length equals 14 residues. Losses at the gene ends were 7 bases for V and 6 bases for J; bases not matched to a gene: 10. The CDR3 DNA reads as TGTGCCAGTAAGAATCAAGCGGGAGAACAGACCCAGTACTTC. Translating it yields CASKNQAGEQTQYF.